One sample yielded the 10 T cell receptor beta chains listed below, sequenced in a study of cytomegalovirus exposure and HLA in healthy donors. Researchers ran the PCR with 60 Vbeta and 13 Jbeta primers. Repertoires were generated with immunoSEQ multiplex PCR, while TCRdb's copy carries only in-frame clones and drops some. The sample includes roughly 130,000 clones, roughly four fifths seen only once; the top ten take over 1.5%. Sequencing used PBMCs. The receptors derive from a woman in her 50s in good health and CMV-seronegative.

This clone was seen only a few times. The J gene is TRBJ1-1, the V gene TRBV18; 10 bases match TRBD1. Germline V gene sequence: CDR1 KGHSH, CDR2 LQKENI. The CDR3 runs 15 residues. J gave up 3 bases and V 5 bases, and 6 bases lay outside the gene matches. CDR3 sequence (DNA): TGTGCCAGCTCAGGGGACAGGGGAAGGTACACTGAAGCTTTCTTT. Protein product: CASSGDRGRYTEAFF. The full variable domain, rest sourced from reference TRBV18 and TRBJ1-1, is NAGVMQNPRHLVRRRGQEARLRCSPMKGHSHVYWYRQLPEEGLKFMVYLQKENIIDESGMPKERFSAEFPKEGPSILRIQQVVRGDSAAYFCASSGDRGRYTEAFFGQGTRLTVV.

The CDR3 reads CASTAADTQYF. The CDR3 DNA reads TGTGCCAGCACAGCGGCAGATACGCAGTATTTT. V is TRBV2 and J is TRBJ2-3; D perhaps matches TRBD2 (5 bases). Germline CDR1 reads SNHLY; CDR2 reads FYNNEI. Trimming removed 7 bases from V and 4 bases from J, with 6 bases in between. The CDR3 spans 11 residues. Full variable domain (rest looked up from reference TRBV2 and TRBJ2-3): EPEVTQTPSHQVTQMGQEVILRCVPISNHLYFYWYRQILGQKVEFLVSFYNNEISEKSEIFDDQFSVERPDGSNFTLKIRSTKLEDSAMYFCASTAADTQYFGPGTRLTVL.

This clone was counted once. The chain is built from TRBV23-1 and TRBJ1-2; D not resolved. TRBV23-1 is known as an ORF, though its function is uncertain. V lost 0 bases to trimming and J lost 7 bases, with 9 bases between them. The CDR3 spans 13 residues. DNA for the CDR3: TGCGCCAGCAGTCAATCGAACGGGTTTGGCTACACCTTC. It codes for CASSQSNGFGYTF.

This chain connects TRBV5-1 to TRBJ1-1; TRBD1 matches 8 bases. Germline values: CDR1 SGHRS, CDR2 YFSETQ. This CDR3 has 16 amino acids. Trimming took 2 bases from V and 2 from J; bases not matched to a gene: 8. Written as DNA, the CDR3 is TGCGCCAGCAGCTTAAATACCGGGACAGGCAACACTGAAGCTTTCTTT. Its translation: CASSLNTGTGNTEAFF.

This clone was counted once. The CDR3 DNA reads as TGCGCCAGCAGTGGGGCGGGAGGCCACCAAGAGACCCAGTACTTC. It specifies CASSGAGGHQETQYF. The V call is TRBV5-1, the J call TRBJ2-5; TRBD2 aligns across 8 bases. V shed 5 bases and J 0 bases; nucleotides not matched to a gene: 6. Germline V gene data show CDR1 as SGHRS and CDR2 as YFSETQ. The CDR3 sequence is 15 residues long. The full variable domain, its missing parts supplied by reference TRBV5-1 and TRBJ2-5, is KAGVTQTPRYLIKTRGQQVTLSCSPISGHRSVSWYQQTPGQGLQFLFEYFSETQRNKGNFPGRFSGRQFSNSRSEMNVSTLELGDSALYLCASSGAGGHQETQYFGPGTRLLVL.

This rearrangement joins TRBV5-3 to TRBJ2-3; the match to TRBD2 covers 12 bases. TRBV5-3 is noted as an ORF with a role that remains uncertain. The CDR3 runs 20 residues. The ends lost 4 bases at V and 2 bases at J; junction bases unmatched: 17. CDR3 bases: TGTGCCAGAAGCCTCCCCCCATCTAGCGGGAGGGCCCGGAACACAGATACGCAGTATTTT. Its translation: CARSLPPSSGRARNTDTQYF.

CDR3 DNA sequence: TGTGCCAGCAGTTCAACAGGGCGGACTGAAGCTTTCTTT. Translated, it gives CASSSTGRTEAFF. The chain employs TRBV6-6 and TRBJ1-1; a weak D match, TRBD1 (6 bases). From germline, CDR1 is MNHNY and CDR2 SVGAGI (reference sequence). This CDR3 has 13 amino acids. The germline V and J ends were trimmed by 4 bases and 5 bases, with 11 bases remaining between them.

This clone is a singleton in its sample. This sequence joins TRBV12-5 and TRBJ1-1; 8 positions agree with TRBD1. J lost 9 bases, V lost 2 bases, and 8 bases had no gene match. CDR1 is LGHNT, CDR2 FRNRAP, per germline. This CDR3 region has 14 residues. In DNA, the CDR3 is TGTGCTAGTGGTTTGCCTAGACAGGGGTCGAAAGCTTTCTTT. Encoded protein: CASGLPRQGSKAFF.

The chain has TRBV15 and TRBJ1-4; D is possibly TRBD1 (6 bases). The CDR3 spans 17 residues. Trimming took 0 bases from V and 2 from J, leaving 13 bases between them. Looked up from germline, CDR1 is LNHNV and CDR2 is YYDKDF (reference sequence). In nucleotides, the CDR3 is TGTGCCACCAGCAGAGATCTTGGGGGGGCCACTAATGAAAAACTGTTTTTT. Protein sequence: CATSRDLGGATNEKLFF.

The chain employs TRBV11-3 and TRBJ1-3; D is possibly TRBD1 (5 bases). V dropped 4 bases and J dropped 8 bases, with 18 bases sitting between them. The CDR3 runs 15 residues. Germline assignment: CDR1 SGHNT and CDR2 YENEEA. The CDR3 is CASSSHQGFRDTIYF. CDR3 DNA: TGTGCCAGCAGCTCGCACCAGGGATTTCGAGACACCATATATTTT.